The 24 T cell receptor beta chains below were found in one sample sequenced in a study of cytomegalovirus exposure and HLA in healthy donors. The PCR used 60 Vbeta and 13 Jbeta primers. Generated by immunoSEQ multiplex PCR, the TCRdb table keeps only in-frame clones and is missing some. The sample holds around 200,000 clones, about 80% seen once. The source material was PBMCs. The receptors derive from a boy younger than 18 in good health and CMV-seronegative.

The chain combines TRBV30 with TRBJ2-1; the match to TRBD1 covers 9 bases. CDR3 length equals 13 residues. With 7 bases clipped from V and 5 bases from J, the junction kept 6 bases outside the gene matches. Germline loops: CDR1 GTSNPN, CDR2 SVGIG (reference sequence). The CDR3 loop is CASPGQGNNEQFF. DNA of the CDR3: TGTGCCTCGCCGGGACAGGGTAACAATGAGCAGTTCTTC.

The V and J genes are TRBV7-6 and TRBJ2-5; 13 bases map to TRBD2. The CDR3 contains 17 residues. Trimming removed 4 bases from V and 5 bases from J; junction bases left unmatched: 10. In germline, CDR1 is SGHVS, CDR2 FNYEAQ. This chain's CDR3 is CASSSGLAGEGPETQYF. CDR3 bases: TGTGCCAGCAGCTCCGGACTAGCGGGAGAGGGCCCCGAGACCCAGTACTTC. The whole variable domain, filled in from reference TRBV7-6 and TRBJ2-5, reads GAGVSQSPRYKVTKRGQDVALRCDPISGHVSLYWYRQALGQGPEFLTYFNYEAQQDKSGLPNDRFSAERPEGSISTLTIQRTEQRDSAMYRCASSSGLAGEGPETQYFGPGTRLLVL.

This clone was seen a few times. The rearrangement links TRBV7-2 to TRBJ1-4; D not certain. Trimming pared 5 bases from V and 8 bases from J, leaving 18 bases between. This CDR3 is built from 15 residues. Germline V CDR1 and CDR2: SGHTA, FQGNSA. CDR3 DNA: TGTGCCAGCAGCCCAGCGGCGGCCAATTACGAAAAACTGTTTTTT. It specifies CASSPAAANYEKLFF.

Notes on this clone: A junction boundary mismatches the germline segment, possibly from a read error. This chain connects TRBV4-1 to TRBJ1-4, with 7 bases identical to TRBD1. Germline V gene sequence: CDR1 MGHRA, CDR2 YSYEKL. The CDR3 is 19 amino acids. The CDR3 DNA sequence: TGCGCCAGCAGCAAAGATCGTCAGGGGGGACAAGGAGCTAATGAAAAACTGTTTTTT. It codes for CASSKDRQGGQGANEKLFF.

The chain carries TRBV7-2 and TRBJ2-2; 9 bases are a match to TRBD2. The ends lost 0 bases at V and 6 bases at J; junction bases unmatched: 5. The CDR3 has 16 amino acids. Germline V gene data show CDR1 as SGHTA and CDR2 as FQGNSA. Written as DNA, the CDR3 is TGTGCCAGCAGCTTAGCGGTGGCGGGAGGGCCCGGGGAGCTGTTTTTT. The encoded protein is CASSLAVAGGPGELFF.

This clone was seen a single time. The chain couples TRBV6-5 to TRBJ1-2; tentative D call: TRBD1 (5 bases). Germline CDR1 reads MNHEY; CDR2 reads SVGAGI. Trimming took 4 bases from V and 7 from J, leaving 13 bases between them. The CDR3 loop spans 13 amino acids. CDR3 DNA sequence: TGTGCCAGCAGTTCAGGGCTGGCGCTTGGCTACACCTTC. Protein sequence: CASSSGLALGYTF.

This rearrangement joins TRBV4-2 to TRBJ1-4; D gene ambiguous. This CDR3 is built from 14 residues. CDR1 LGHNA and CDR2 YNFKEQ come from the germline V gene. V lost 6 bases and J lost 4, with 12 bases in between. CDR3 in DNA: TGTGCCAGCAGTGAAAGCAGGTATAATGAAAAACTGTTTTTT. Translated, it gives CASSESRYNEKLFF.

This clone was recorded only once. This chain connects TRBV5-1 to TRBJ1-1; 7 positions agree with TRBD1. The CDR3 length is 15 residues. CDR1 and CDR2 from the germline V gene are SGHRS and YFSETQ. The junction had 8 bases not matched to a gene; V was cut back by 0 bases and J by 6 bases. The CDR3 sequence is CASSLAQGDVAEAFF. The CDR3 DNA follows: TGCGCCAGCAGCTTGGCCCAGGGGGACGTCGCTGAAGCTTTCTTT.

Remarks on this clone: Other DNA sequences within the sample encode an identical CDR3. CDR3 protein: CASSYSRTDTEAFF. The CDR3, as DNA: TGTGCCAGCAGTTACTCCAGGACAGACACTGAAGCTTTCTTT. The rearrangement uses TRBV6-6 and TRBJ1-1; D perhaps matches TRBD1 (6 bases). Per the germline V gene, CDR1 is MNHNY and CDR2 is SVGAGI (reference sequence). CDR3 length equals 14 residues. V was clipped by 0 bases and J by 3 bases, with 8 bases between them.

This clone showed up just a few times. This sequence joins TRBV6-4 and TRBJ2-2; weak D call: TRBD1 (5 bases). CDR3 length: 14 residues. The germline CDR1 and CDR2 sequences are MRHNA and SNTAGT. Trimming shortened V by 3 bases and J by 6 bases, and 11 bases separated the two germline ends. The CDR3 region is CASSEGAQPGELFF. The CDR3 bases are TGTGCCAGCAGTGAAGGGGCCCAACCCGGGGAGCTGTTTTTT.

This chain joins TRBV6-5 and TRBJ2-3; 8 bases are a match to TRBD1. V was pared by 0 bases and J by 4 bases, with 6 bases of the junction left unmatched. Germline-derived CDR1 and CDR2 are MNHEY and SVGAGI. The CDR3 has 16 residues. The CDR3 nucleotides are TGTGCCAGCAGTTACTCCCAGGGGGCTGGATCAGATACGCAGTATTTT. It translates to CASSYSQGAGSDTQYF.

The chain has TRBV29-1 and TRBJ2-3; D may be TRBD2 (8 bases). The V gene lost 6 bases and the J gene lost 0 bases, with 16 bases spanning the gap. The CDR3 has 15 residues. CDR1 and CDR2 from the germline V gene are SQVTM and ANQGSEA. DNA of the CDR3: TGCAGCGTAGGGGGCGGGGGGACTAGCACAGATACGCAGTATTTT. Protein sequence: CSVGGGGTSTDTQYF.

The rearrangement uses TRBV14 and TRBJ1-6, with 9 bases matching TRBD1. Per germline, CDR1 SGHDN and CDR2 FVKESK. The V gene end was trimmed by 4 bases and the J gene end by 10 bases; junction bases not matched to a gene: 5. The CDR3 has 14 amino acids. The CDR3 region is CASSPVTGGSPLHF. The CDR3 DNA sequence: TGTGCCAGCAGCCCGGTGACAGGGGGATCACCCCTCCACTTT.

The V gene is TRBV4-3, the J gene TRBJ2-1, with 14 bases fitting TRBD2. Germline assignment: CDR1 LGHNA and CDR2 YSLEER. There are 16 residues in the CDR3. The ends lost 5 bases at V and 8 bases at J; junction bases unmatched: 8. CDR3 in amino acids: CASSAGLAGDPYEQFF. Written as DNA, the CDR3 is TGCGCCAGCAGCGCGGGACTAGCGGGAGATCCTTATGAGCAGTTCTTC.

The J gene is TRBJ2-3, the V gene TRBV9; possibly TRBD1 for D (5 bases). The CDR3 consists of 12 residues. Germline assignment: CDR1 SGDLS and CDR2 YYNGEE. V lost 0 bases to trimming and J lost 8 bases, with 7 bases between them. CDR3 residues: CASSVGGVTQYF. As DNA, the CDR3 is TGTGCCAGCAGCGTAGGGGGCGTTACGCAGTATTTT.

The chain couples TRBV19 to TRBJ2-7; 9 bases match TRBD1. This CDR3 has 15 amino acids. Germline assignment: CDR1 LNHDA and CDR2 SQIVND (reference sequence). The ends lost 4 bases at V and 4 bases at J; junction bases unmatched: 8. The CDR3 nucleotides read TGTGCCAGTAGTAAAACCGGGACAGGGATTTACGAGCAGTACTTC. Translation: CASSKTGTGIYEQYF. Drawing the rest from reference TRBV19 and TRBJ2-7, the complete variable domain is DGGITQSPKYLFRKEGQNVTLSCEQNLNHDAMYWYRQDPGQGLRLIYYSQIVNDFQKGDIAEGYSVSREKKESFPLTVTSAQKNPTAFYLCASSKTGTGIYEQYFGPGTRLTVT.

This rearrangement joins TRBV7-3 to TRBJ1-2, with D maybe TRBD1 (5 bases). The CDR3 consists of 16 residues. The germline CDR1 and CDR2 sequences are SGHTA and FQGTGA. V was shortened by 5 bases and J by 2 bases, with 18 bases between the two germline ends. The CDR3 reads CASSKTDSLVNYGYTF. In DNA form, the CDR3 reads TGTGCCAGCAGCAAAACCGACAGTTTAGTAAACTATGGCTACACCTTC.

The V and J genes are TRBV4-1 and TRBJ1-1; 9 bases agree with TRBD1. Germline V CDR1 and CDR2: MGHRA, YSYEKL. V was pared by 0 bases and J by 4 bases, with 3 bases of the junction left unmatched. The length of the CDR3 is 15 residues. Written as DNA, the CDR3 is TGCGCCAGCAGCCAAGAAGAGACAGGGGGCACTGAAGCTTTCTTT. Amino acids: CASSQEETGGTEAFF.

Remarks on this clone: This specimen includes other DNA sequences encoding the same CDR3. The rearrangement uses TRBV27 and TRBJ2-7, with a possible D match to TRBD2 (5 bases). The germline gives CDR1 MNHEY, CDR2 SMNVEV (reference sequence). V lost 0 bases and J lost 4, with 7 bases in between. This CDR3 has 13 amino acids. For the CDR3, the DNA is TGTGCCAGCAGTTTATCCGAGGGTTACGAGCAGTACTTC. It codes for CASSLSEGYEQYF.

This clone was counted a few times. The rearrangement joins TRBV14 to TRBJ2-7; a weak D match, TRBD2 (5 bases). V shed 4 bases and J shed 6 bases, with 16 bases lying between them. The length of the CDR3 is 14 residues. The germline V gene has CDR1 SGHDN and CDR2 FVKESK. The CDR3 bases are TGTGCCAGCAGCCCTGCGCGAGGGTCAGGCGAGCAGTACTTC. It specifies CASSPARGSGEQYF.

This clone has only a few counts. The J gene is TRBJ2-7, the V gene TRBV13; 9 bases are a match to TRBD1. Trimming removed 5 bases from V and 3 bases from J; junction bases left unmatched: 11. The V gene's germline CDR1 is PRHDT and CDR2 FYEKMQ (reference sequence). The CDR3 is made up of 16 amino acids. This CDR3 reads CASSPPRTGANYEQYF. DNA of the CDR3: TGTGCCAGCAGCCCCCCAAGGACAGGGGCAAACTACGAGCAGTACTTC. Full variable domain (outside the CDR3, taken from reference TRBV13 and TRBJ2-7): AAGVIQSPRHLIKEKRETATLKCYPIPRHDTVYWYQQGPGQDPQFLISFYEKMQSDKGSIPDRFSAQQFSDYHSELNMSSLELGDSALYFCASSPPRTGANYEQYFGPGTRLTVT.

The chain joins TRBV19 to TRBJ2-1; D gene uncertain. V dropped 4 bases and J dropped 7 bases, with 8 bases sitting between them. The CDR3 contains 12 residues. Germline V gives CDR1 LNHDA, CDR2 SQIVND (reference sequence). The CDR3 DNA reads TGTGCCAGTAGTAGGAGTCGAAATGAGCAGTTCTTC. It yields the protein CASSRSRNEQFF.

The CDR3 loop is CASSLEQSSYNEQFF. The DNA of the CDR3 is TGTGCCAGCAGCTTAGAACAGAGCTCCTACAATGAGCAGTTCTTC. V usage is TRBV5-8 and J usage is TRBJ2-1; D gene ambiguous. Germline CDR1 is SGHTS and CDR2 is YDEGEE. The CDR3 spans 15 residues. V was shortened by 2 bases and J by 0 bases, with 9 bases between the two germline ends.

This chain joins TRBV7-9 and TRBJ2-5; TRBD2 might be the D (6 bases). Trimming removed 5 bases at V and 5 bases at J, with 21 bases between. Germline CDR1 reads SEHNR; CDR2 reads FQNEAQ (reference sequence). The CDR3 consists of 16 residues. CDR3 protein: CASSLFGERARETQYF. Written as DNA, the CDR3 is TGTGCCAGCAGCCTTTTTGGAGAGCGGGCTCGGGAGACCCAGTACTTC. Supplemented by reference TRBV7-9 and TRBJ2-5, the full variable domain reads DTGVSQNPRHKITKRGQNVTFRCDPISEHNRLYWYRQTLGQGPEFLTYFQNEAQLEKSRLLSDRFSAERPKGSFSTLEIQRTEQGDSAMYLCASSLFGERARETQYFGPGTRLLVL.